These 8 T cell receptor beta chains came from one sample sequenced in a study of shared clonotypes between healthy human individuals. Produced via immunoSEQ multiplex PCR; TCRdb's table is partial and in-frame only. This sample yields about 2.4 million clones, of which around nine tenths are seen a single time; 0.11% to 0.15% belongs to the top ten. The material sequenced was naive CD4+ T cells sorted from blood. Subset reported: CD45RA+ positively selected. The receptors were gathered from a man between 18 and 29 years old in good health.

This clone was picked up one time. This chain uses TRBV15 with TRBJ2-3, with 8 positions matching TRBD1. The junction had 10 bases not matched to a gene; V was cut back by 7 bases and J by 4 bases. Germline CDR1 and CDR2: LNHNV and YYDKDF (reference sequence). The CDR3 consists of 15 residues. CDR3 DNA: TGTGCCACCACCCAGGGGGACAGGTCAGCAGATACGCAGTATTTT. Translation: CATTQGDRSADTQYF.

The V call is TRBV28, the J call TRBJ1-4; 10 bases are a match to TRBD1. The CDR3 consists of 15 residues. CDR1 MDHEN and CDR2 SYDVKM come from the germline V gene. Trimming removed 11 bases from V and 5 bases from J; junction bases left unmatched: 11. DNA of the CDR3: TGTGCCGTCTTCAATCCGGGACAGGGGAATGAAAAACTGTTTTTT. It specifies CAVFNPGQGNEKLFF. Full variable domain (rest looked up from reference TRBV28 and TRBJ1-4): DVKVTQSSRYLVKRTGEKVFLECVQDMDHENMFWYRQDPGLGLRLIYFSYDVKMKEKGDIPEGYSVSREKKERFSLILESASTNQTSMYLCAVFNPGQGNEKLFFGSGTQLSVL.

This clone was seen a single time. The V and J genes are TRBV11-2 and TRBJ2-2; no firm D call. This CDR3 contains 13 residues. Germline CDR1 and CDR2: SGHAT and FQNNGV. The V end was cut by 2 bases, the J end by 3 bases, with 4 bases between. The DNA of the CDR3 is TGTGCCAGCAGCTTACATTACACCGGGGAGCTGTTTTTT. Translating it yields CASSLHYTGELFF.

The rearrangement joins TRBV6-6 to TRBJ2-1; 8 positions agree with TRBD2. This CDR3 has 11 amino acids. J gave up 9 bases and V 5 bases, and 0 bases lay outside the gene matches. CDR1 and CDR2 from the germline V gene are MNHNY and SVGAGI (reference sequence). The CDR3 region is CASSLAGEQFF. DNA of the CDR3: TGTGCCAGCAGTCTAGCGGGTGAGCAGTTCTTC.

The CDR3 here is CASSPTPGANSPLHF. The DNA for the CDR3 is TGTGCCAGCTCACCAACGCCAGGAGCTAATTCACCCCTCCACTTT. The chain is built from TRBV18 and TRBJ1-6; D gene unclear. Germline V gene data show CDR1 as KGHSH and CDR2 as LQKENI. This CDR3 comprises 15 residues. Trimming took 2 bases from V and 6 from J, leaving 11 bases between them.

The V call is TRBV18, the J call TRBJ1-2; D not certain. Trimming removed 3 bases from V and 7 bases from J, with 18 bases in between. Germline V CDR1 and CDR2: KGHSH, LQKENI. This CDR3 is 15 amino acids long. CDR3 DNA: TGTGCCAGCTCACCCCGGCAGGAACAGAGAGGTGGCTACACCTTC. As protein: CASSPRQEQRGGYTF.

The chain carries TRBV7-2 and TRBJ1-2, with D perhaps TRBD1 (6 bases). This CDR3 is built from 14 residues. V lost 4 bases and J 4 bases, leaving 13 bases between the germline ends. Germline loops: CDR1 SGHTA, CDR2 FQGNSA. The CDR3, as DNA: TGTGCCAGCAGCTCCTACCAGGGGCTCTATGGCTACACCTTC. Translating it yields CASSSYQGLYGYTF.

The chain couples TRBV11-3 to TRBJ1-1, with D hard to call. The CDR3 contains 15 residues. From germline, CDR1 is SGHNT and CDR2 YENEEA. Trimming left V 4 bases short and J 0 bases short, with 12 bases between. CDR3 in amino acids: CASSSVDTMNTEAFF. The CDR3, as DNA: TGTGCCAGCAGCTCAGTCGACACTATGAACACTGAAGCTTTCTTT.